The 25 T cell receptor beta chains presented below share a single source sample, sequenced in a study of a mutant IDH1 vaccine in newly diagnosed glioma. Sample time point: week 11, during vaccination. Doses consisted of 300 ug of mutant IDH1 20-mer peptide each, paired with topical imiquimod. This table comes from immunoSEQ multiplex PCR, and its TCRdb copy is limited to in-frame clones, with some not included. The sample carries some 40,000 clones, over 70% recorded once. Antigens of these TCRs are unknown. This specimen was peripheral blood mononuclear cells (PBMCs), taken from a glioma patient whose treatment included an IDH1 peptide vaccine. The receptors come from a woman younger than 45 with glioma. Some clones in this sample may be carry-over from other donors' samples.

The chain carries TRBV20-1 and TRBJ1-1; D gene ambiguous. The germline V gene encodes CDR1 DFQATT and CDR2 SNEGSKA (reference sequence). Trimming took off 6 bases at V and 11 bases at J, with 16 bases between the two ends. CDR3 size: 11 residues. The CDR3 here is CSALGLSRAFF. The CDR3 coding sequence is TGCAGTGCCCTCGGACTTTCGAGGGCTTTCTTT.

The chain links TRBV11-2 to TRBJ1-4, with D maybe TRBD1 (5 bases). CDR3 length: 12 amino acids. Germline V CDR1 and CDR2: SGHAT, FQNNGV. Trimming took off 3 bases at V and 7 bases at J, with 6 bases between the two ends. The chain's CDR3 is CASSFGGEKLFF. The CDR3 bases are TGTGCCAGCAGCTTCGGGGGTGAAAAACTGTTTTTT.

The rearrangement joins TRBV10-3 to TRBJ2-7; D gene unclear. CDR1 is ENHRY, CDR2 SYGVKD, per germline. The V gene lost 4 bases and the J gene lost 1 base, with 14 bases spanning the gap. The CDR3 is made up of 15 amino acids. CDR3 loop: CAISAVSPESYEQYF. The CDR3 nucleotides are TGTGCCATCAGTGCGGTTTCTCCCGAGTCCTACGAGCAGTACTTC.

The chain uses TRBV5-5 and TRBJ2-7; D is possibly TRBD2 (7 bases). The CDR3 length is 14 residues. The ends were cut back, 4 bases at V and 3 bases at J, with 14 bases in the middle. Germline CDR1 is SGHKS and CDR2 is YYEKEE (reference sequence). CDR3 in DNA: TGTGCCAGCAGCCGAGAGGGAGGGGGCTACGAGCAGTACTTC. The encoded protein is CASSREGGGYEQYF.

The chain links TRBV7-9 to TRBJ2-7; a possible D gene is TRBD2 (5 bases). The CDR3 sequence is 14 residues long. In germline, CDR1 is SEHNR, CDR2 FQNEAQ (reference sequence). V dropped 2 bases and J dropped 1 base, with 9 bases sitting between them. In nucleotides, the CDR3 is TGTGCCAGCAGCTTATATCCGGGATCCTACGAGCAGTACTTC. Translated: CASSLYPGSYEQYF.

The chain recombines TRBV7-9 with TRBJ1-1; 8 bases are a match to TRBD1. Germline V gene data show CDR1 as SEHNR and CDR2 as FQNEAQ (reference sequence). The V segment lost 5 bases and the J segment 1 base; nucleotides outside the gene matches: 3. The CDR3 loop spans 14 amino acids. DNA of the CDR3: TGTGCCAGCAGCGCCGGGACAGGGAACACTGAAGCTTTCTTT. Translated: CASSAGTGNTEAFF.

The chain combines TRBV28 with TRBJ2-7; 7 bases agree with TRBD1. Per germline, CDR1 MDHEN and CDR2 SYDVKM. V shed 3 bases, J shed 5 bases, and the junction held 7 bases outside the gene matches. This CDR3 comprises 14 residues. DNA of the CDR3: TGTGCCAGCAGTTTCCCACGTCAGGGGGACGAGCAGTACTTC. Its translation: CASSFPRQGDEQYF. The full variable domain, in which reference TRBV28 and TRBJ2-7 provide the parts outside the CDR3, is DVKVTQSSRYLVKRTGEKVFLECVQDMDHENMFWYRQDPGLGLRLIYFSYDVKMKEKGDIPEGYSVSREKKERFSLILESASTNQTSMYLCASSFPRQGDEQYFGPGTRLTVT.

The chain couples TRBV27 to TRBJ2-5; the match to TRBD1 covers 7 bases. The V gene's germline CDR1 is MNHEY and CDR2 SMNVEV (reference sequence). The CDR3 totals 14 residues. After removal of 5 bases from V and 4 bases from J, the junction contained 7 bases not matched to a gene. The CDR3 spells CASSITGAGETQYF. CDR3 DNA: TGTGCCAGCAGTATAACAGGGGCGGGAGAGACCCAGTACTTC.

J is TRBJ2-3 and V is TRBV18; tentatively, D is TRBD1 or TRBD2 (5 bases each). CDR3 length: 16 amino acids. Trimming shortened V by 9 bases and J by 0 bases, and 19 bases separated the two germline ends. Germline CDR1 and CDR2: KGHSH and LQKENI. The CDR3 DNA sequence: TGTGCCAGTGTCCAAGGGACGCATTCTAGCACAGATACGCAGTATTTT. It encodes CASVQGTHSSTDTQYF.

The chain carries TRBV7-9 and TRBJ1-5; D not certain. The CDR3 is 13 amino acids. CDR1 and CDR2 (germline): SEHNR, FQNEAQ (reference sequence). V was pared by 4 bases and J by 7 bases, with 11 bases between. The CDR3 sequence is CASSSGRRQPQHF. CDR3 nucleotides: TGTGCCAGCAGCTCCGGACGACGGCAGCCCCAGCATTTT.

This chain uses TRBV7-2 with TRBJ1-1; D ambiguous. Germline CDR1 SGHTA, CDR2 FQGNSA. The V and J ends lost 1 base and 10 bases respectively, with 16 bases between them. There are 14 residues in the CDR3. CDR3 loop: CASSLVSQRKGAFF. CDR3 bases: TGTGCCAGCAGCTTAGTCTCCCAGCGGAAGGGAGCTTTCTTT. The full variable domain, rest sourced from reference TRBV7-2 and TRBJ1-1, is GAGVSQSPSNKVTEKGKDVELRCDPISGHTALYWYRQSLGQGLEFLIYFQGNSAPDKSGLPSDRFSAERTGGSVSTLTIQRTQQEDSAVYLCASSLVSQRKGAFFGQGTRLTVV.

The chain links TRBV2 to TRBJ2-5; no clear D gene. V was trimmed by 5 bases and J by 1 base, leaving 11 bases between them. CDR3 size: 14 residues. The germline V gene has CDR1 SNHLY and CDR2 FYNNEI. CDR3 nucleotide sequence: TGTGCCAGCAGTACTTGGGAACTCCAAGAGACCCAGTACTTC. Translation gives CASSTWELQETQYF.

The rearrangement joins TRBV19 to TRBJ2-5, with D maybe TRBD2 (6 bases). CDR3 length: 16 residues. CDR1 is LNHDA and CDR2 is SQIVND in the germline V gene (reference sequence). Trimming removed 1 base from V and 5 bases from J, with 17 bases in between. The CDR3 region has the DNA TGTGCCAGTAGTATAGCGGGAGCGCGAAAGGGGGAGACCCAGTACTTC. Translated, it gives CASSIAGARKGETQYF.

The rearrangement joins TRBV7-2 to TRBJ2-5; D may be TRBD2 (5 bases). The CDR3 covers 12 residues. V shed 5 bases and J shed 7 bases, with 11 bases lying between them. Germline CDR1 reads SGHTA; CDR2 reads FQGNSA. The CDR3 sequence: CASSPSEGTQYF. CDR3 nucleotide sequence: TGTGCCAGCAGCCCTTCCGAGGGGACCCAGTACTTC. The full variable domain, completed using reference TRBV7-2 and TRBJ2-5, is GAGVSQSPSNKVTEKGKDVELRCDPISGHTALYWYRQSLGQGLEFLIYFQGNSAPDKSGLPSDRFSAERTGGSVSTLTIQRTQQEDSAVYLCASSPSEGTQYFGPGTRLLVL.

This clone appeared a single time. This chain links TRBV7-9 with TRBJ1-1; D perhaps matches TRBD1 (6 bases). V was clipped by 4 bases and J by 2 bases, with 20 bases between them. There are 17 residues in the CDR3. Germline-derived CDR1 and CDR2 are SEHNR and FQNEAQ (reference sequence). The DNA of the CDR3 is TGTGCCAGCAGCTCCGTTCAACTTGGCGGGGGCAACACTGAAGCTTTCTTT. It yields the protein CASSSVQLGGGNTEAFF.

The chain couples TRBV27 to TRBJ2-7; TRBD2 is a possible D gene (6 bases). The CDR3 has 13 amino acids. The V end lost 3 bases, the J end lost 3 bases, and 9 bases lay between the germline ends. Germline V gene data show CDR1 as MNHEY and CDR2 as SMNVEV (reference sequence). The CDR3 DNA reads as TGTGCCAGCAGTTTTCGACTAGACTACGAGCAGTACTTC. Its translation: CASSFRLDYEQYF.

The rearrangement uses TRBV4-1 and TRBJ1-1, with D possibly matching TRBD1 (6 bases). The CDR3 loop spans 13 amino acids. The germline V gene has CDR1 MGHRA and CDR2 YSYEKL. V was clipped by 4 bases and J by 12 bases, with 18 bases between them. CDR3 sequence reads: CASSLDLAGVTFF. The DNA for the CDR3 is TGCGCCAGCAGCCTGGACCTGGCAGGGGTAACTTTCTTT.

J is TRBJ2-2 and V is TRBV6-1; D is unclear. With 3 bases removed from V and 6 bases from J, the gap between germline ends came to 11 bases. The V gene's germline CDR1 is MNHNS and CDR2 SASEGT. CDR3 length: 14 amino acids. CDR3 sequence reads: CASSESKGSGELFF. The DNA of the CDR3 is TGTGCCAGCAGTGAGAGTAAGGGTTCCGGGGAGCTGTTTTTT.

CDR3 in amino acids: CASSQANEQYF. The CDR3 region has the DNA TGTGCCAGCAGCCAAGCCAACGAGCAGTACTTC. The chain uses TRBV4-2 and TRBJ2-7; D is uncertain. Germline lookup yields CDR1 LGHNA and CDR2 YNFKEQ. The V end was cut by 1 base, the J end by 5 bases, with 3 bases between. The CDR3 runs to 11 residues.

The chain links TRBV28 to TRBJ1-2, with 7 bases that match TRBD1. This CDR3 comprises 14 residues. V lost 9 bases and J lost 4; bases outside the gene matches: 11. Germline CDR1 MDHEN, CDR2 SYDVKM. DNA for the CDR3: TGTGCCAGTCACGCAGGGGGAACGGGCTATGGCTACACCTTC. Encoded protein: CASHAGGTGYGYTF.

The chain links TRBV19 to TRBJ2-7; 8 bases align to TRBD2. The V gene end was trimmed by 7 bases and the J gene end by 7 bases; junction bases not matched to a gene: 18. Germline V lookup: CDR1 LNHDA, CDR2 SQIVND (reference sequence). There are 16 residues in the CDR3. CDR3 coding DNA: TGTGCCAGTACATTAGTCTGGCGGGAGGACATGGGGGAGCAGTACTTC. Its translation: CASTLVWREDMGEQYF. Full variable domain (missing parts from reference TRBV19 and TRBJ2-7): DGGITQSPKYLFRKEGQNVTLSCEQNLNHDAMYWYRQDPGQGLRLIYYSQIVNDFQKGDIAEGYSVSREKKESFPLTVTSAQKNPTAFYLCASTLVWREDMGEQYFGPGTRLTVT.

The chain employs TRBV29-1 and TRBJ2-2; 7 nucleotides agree with TRBD1. V shed 3 bases and J 4 bases; nucleotides not matched to a gene: 11. The germline gives CDR1 SQVTM, CDR2 ANQGSEA. The CDR3 consists of 16 residues. The CDR3 DNA reads TGCAGCGTTGACCGTCAAGGGGGCTCGGGCACCGGGGAGCTGTTTTTT. This sequence encodes CSVDRQGGSGTGELFF.

CDR3 amino acids: CASSFEGGFPYEQYF. CDR3 coding DNA: TGTGCCAGCAGCTTCGAAGGGGGATTCCCCTACGAGCAGTACTTC. The chain employs TRBV13 and TRBJ2-7, with D possibly TRBD1 on 6 matching bases. CDR1 and CDR2 (germline): PRHDT, FYEKMQ (reference sequence). V lost 3 bases and J 2 bases, leaving 14 bases between the germline ends. CDR3 length: 15 amino acids.

The rearrangement joins TRBV5-4 to TRBJ2-7, with D possibly matching TRBD1 (5 bases). CDR1 and CDR2 (germline): SGHNT, YYREEE (reference sequence). V was clipped by 4 bases and J by 1 base, with 12 bases between them. This CDR3 comprises 14 residues. Here the CDR3 DNA reads TGTGCCAGCAGCAGGGCAGGGCGGTCCTACGAGCAGTACTTC. Translating gives CASSRAGRSYEQYF. Full variable domain (remainder filled in from reference TRBV5-4 and TRBJ2-7): ETGVTQSPTHLIKTRGQQVTLRCSSQSGHNTVSWYQQALGQGPQFIFQYYREEENGRGNFPPRFSGLQFPNYSSELNVNALELDDSALYLCASSRAGRSYEQYFGPGTRLTVT.

The gene calls are TRBV5-1 and TRBJ1-1, with 8 bases lining up with TRBD1. Germline assignment: CDR1 SGHRS and CDR2 YFSETQ. Losses at the gene ends were 0 bases for V and 4 bases for J; bases not matched to a gene: 8. The CDR3 covers 16 residues. The CDR3 reads CASSLAEQGGPTEAFF. The DNA for the CDR3 is TGCGCCAGCAGCTTGGCCGAACAGGGGGGTCCCACTGAAGCTTTCTTT.